The clone carrying this TCR beta chain was seen at least ten times. The data belong to a study of T cells in Graves' hyperthyroidism and ophthalmopathy. From RNA transcripts, TCR beta CDR3 regions were amplified. Researchers ran a first-round RT-PCR on the TCR CDR3 using the HTBI primer set. TCRdb called the multiplex PCR reads again in MiXCR, with one record for every CDR3 protein. The profile shows under 200,000 distinct CDR3 sequences, less than 10% of them singletons. Germline CDR1 reads SGHTA; CDR2 reads FQGNSA. Trimming left V 1 base short and J 13 bases short, with 10 bases between. CDR3 length equals 11 residues.

Source material: blood. V gene TRBV7-2 combines with J gene TRBJ2-5, with D possibly matching TRBD2 (5 bases). This sequence originates from a woman aged 18-29 years with Graves' hyperthyroidism that later progressed to Graves' ophthalmopathy. The CDR3 region has the DNA TGTGCCAGCAGCTTAGACACTAGGTGGTACTTC. Translated: CASSLDTRWYF.